This TCR beta chain was documented in a study of beta chain features in type 1 diabetes. Study results and limitations: Shortening that was moderate but significant affected the TCRB CDR3s of Type 1 diabetes patients in all four CD4+ subsets. Insertion counts at VDJ junctions were lower in type 1 diabetes patients, who also showed more deletions there.

A remark on this clone: Its antigen is still unknown.

cDNA synthesis used the whole RNA isolate, giving expressed TCRB sequences. The assay was immunoSEQ multiplex PCR, and TCRdb's table has in-frame clones only and misses some. Found here are 300,000 or so clones, roughly 14% of them singletons; the top ten hold approximately 0.016%. Germline V gene lookup returns CDR1 LNHDA and CDR2 SQIVND (reference sequence). V was clipped by 7 bases and J by 5 bases, with 14 bases between them. The length of the CDR3 is 14 residues. Sample: naive CD4+ T cells from blood. The sequence derives from a woman between 18 and 29 years old with type 1 diabetes. The chain is built from TRBV19 and TRBJ1-4; D is undetermined. The CDR3: CASNSADINEKLFF. The DNA for the CDR3 is TGTGCCAGTAACTCTGCAGACATAAATGAAAAACTGTTTTTT.